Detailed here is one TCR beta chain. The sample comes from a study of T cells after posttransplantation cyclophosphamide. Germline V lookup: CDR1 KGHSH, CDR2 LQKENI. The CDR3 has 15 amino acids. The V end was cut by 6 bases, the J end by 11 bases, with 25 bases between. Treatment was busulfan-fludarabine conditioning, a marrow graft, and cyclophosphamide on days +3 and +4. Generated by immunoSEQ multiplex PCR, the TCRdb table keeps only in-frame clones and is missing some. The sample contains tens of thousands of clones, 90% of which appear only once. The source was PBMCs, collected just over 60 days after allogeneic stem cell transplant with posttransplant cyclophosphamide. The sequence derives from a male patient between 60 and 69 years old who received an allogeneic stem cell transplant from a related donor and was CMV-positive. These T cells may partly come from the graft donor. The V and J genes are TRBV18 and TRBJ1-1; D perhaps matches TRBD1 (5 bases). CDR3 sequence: CASSDHGSGEWLAFF. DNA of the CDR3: TGTGCCAGCTCTGACCACGGCTCGGGGGAGTGGTTGGCTTTCTTT.